The 8 T cell receptor beta chains below all came from one sample that was sequenced in a study of identical twins. TCRdb recomputed calls from the 5' RACE reads with MiXCR, one row per CDR3 protein. The sample carries roughly 500,000 distinct CDR3 sequences, less than 25% recorded once. The sample also formed part of further work on T cells expressing NK-cell markers.

Sequenced material: CD4+ T cells sorted from blood. The receptors were sampled from a woman aged 18-29 years in good health.

The chain uses TRBV5-6 and TRBJ2-1; the match to TRBD2 covers 11 bases. Germline CDR1 reads SGHDT; CDR2 reads YYEEEE. The CDR3 covers 11 residues. V gave up 6 bases and J gave up 14 bases; unmatched junction bases: 4. CDR3 DNA: TGTGCCAGCATCGTTAGCGGGAGGGAGTTCTTC. Its translation: CASIVSGREFF.

The chain is built from TRBV7-2 and TRBJ2-7; TRBD2 is a possible D gene (6 bases). Germline assignment: CDR1 SGHTA and CDR2 FQGNSA. The CDR3 covers 14 residues. V was shortened by 4 bases and J by 7 bases, with 17 bases between the two germline ends. Here the CDR3 reads CASSSGAGGREQYF. Here the CDR3 DNA reads TGTGCCAGCAGCTCCGGGGCCGGAGGGAGAGAGCAGTACTTC.

There are a few counts of this clonotype. The genes are TRBV10-3 and TRBJ2-7; possibly TRBD1 for D (5 bases). V lost 5 bases and J 9 bases, leaving 11 bases between the germline ends. The CDR3 is 11 residues long. The V gene's germline CDR1 is ENHRY and CDR2 SYGVKD. CDR3 sequence: CAISTGDRQYF. The DNA of the CDR3 is TGTGCCATCAGTACGGGCGACAGGCAGTACTTC.

This clonotype was detected a few times. The chain uses TRBV29-1 and TRBJ2-7, with D possibly being TRBD1 (5 bases). Trimming shortened V by 6 bases and J by 4 bases, and 16 bases separated the two germline ends. Germline lookup yields CDR1 SQVTM and CDR2 ANQGSEA. This CDR3 has 13 residues. The CDR3 loop reads CSVAPSTDYEQYF. In nucleotides, the CDR3 is TGCAGCGTGGCTCCTTCGACAGATTACGAGCAGTACTTC.

In DNA, the CDR3 is TGCGCCAGCAGCTTGATGGGGGGACAGGGGCCCTACGAGCAGTACTTC. Translated: CASSLMGGQGPYEQYF. The chain combines TRBV5-1 with TRBJ2-7; 10 bases are a match to TRBD1. There are 16 residues in the CDR3. The germline CDR1 and CDR2 sequences are SGHRS and YFSETQ. The ends lost 1 base at V and 2 bases at J; junction bases unmatched: 6. The full variable domain, completed using reference TRBV5-1 and TRBJ2-7, is KAGVTQTPRYLIKTRGQQVTLSCSPISGHRSVSWYQQTPGQGLQFLFEYFSETQRNKGNFPGRFSGRQFSNSRSEMNVSTLELGDSALYLCASSLMGGQGPYEQYFGPGTRLTVT.

This clonotype has just a few counts. The chain links TRBV20-1 to TRBJ2-7; D uncertain. Germline V gene lookup returns CDR1 DFQATT and CDR2 SNEGSKA (reference sequence). This CDR3 region has 13 residues. The V and J ends lost 6 bases and 2 bases respectively, with 14 bases between them. In DNA form, the CDR3 reads TGCAGTGCCACCCGTTGGCGGACCTACGAGCAGTACTTC. It translates to CSATRWRTYEQYF.

The sample holds a few counts of this clonotype. The V gene is TRBV18, the J gene TRBJ1-1; maybe TRBD1 (6 bases). There are 17 residues in the CDR3. Per germline, CDR1 KGHSH and CDR2 LQKENI. The V and J ends lost 1 base and 0 bases respectively, with 15 bases between them. The DNA of the CDR3 is TGTGCCAGCTCACCACGACGGACAGCCTCGTTGAACACTGAAGCTTTCTTT. This codes for CASSPRRTASLNTEAFF.

For this clonotype: The junction and the germline gene differ at one end; a read error may be behind it. This chain uses TRBV7-7 with TRBJ2-1; D gene ambiguous. The CDR3 contains 12 residues. CDR1 is SSHAT and CDR2 is FNYEAQ in the germline V gene (reference sequence). CDR3 coding DNA: TGTGCTAGCAGCTTTCCCTTTTGCGAGCAGTTCTTC. As protein: CASSFPFCEQFF.